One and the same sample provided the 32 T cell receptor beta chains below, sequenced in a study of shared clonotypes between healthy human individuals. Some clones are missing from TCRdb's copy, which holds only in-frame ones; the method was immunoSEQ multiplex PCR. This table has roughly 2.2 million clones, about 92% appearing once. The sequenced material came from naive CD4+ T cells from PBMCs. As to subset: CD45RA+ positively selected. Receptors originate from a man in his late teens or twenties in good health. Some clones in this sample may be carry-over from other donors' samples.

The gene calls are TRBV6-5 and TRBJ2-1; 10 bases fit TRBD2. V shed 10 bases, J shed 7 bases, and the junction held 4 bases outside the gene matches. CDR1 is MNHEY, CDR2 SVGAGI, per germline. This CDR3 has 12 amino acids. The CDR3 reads CATRTSGNEQFF. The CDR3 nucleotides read TGTGCCACTCGGACTAGCGGTAATGAGCAGTTCTTC.

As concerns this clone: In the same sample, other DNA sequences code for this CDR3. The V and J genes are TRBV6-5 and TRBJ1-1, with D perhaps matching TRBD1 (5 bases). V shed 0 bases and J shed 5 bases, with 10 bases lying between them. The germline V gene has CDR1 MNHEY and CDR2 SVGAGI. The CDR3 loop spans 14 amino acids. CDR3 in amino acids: CASSYSRGGTEAFF. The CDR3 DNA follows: TGTGCCAGCAGTTACTCCCGGGGGGGTACTGAAGCTTTCTTT.

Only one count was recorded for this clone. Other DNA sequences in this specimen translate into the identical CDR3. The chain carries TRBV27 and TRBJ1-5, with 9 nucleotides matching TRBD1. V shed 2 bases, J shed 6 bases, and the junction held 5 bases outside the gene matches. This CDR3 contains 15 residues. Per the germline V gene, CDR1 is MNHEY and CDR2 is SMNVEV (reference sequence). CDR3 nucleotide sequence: TGTGCCAGCAGTTTACGACAGGGGGTGGGTCAGCCCCAGCATTTT. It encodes CASSLRQGVGQPQHF.

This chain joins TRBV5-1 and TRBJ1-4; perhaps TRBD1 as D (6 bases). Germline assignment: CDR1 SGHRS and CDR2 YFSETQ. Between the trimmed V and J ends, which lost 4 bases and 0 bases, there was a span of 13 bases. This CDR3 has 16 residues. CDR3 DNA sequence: TGCGCCAGCAGCAACGGACAGTCTTCAACTAATGAAAAACTGTTTTTT. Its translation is CASSNGQSSTNEKLFF.

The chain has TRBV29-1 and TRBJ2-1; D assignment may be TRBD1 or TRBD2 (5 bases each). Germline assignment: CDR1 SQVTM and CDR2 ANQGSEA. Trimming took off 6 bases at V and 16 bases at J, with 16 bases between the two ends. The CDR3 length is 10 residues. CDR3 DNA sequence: TGCAGCGTGGGGACCGCTGAGATTTTCTTC. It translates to CSVGTAEIFF.

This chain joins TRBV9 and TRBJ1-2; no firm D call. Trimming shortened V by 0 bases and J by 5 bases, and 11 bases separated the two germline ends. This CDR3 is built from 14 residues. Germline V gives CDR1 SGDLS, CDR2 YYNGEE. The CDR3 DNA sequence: TGTGCCAGCAGCGTAGGGGTCAGCCCTTATGGCTACACCTTC. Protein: CASSVGVSPYGYTF.

CDR3 DNA sequence: TGTGCCTGGAACAAGGCGGGGGGCCGCAATCAGCCCCAGCATTTT. Translation gives CAWNKAGGRNQPQHF. The chain combines TRBV30 with TRBJ1-5; tentative D call: TRBD1 (6 bases). The length of the CDR3 is 15 residues. Trimming removed 4 bases from V and 2 bases from J, with 15 bases in between. Germline V gene sequence: CDR1 GTSNPN, CDR2 SVGIG (reference sequence).

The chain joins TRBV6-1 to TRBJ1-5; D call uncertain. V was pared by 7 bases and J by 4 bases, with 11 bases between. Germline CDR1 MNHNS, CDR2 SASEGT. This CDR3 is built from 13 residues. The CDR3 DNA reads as TGTGCCAGCATTAAAGATGGTAATCAGCCCCAGCATTTT. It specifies CASIKDGNQPQHF.

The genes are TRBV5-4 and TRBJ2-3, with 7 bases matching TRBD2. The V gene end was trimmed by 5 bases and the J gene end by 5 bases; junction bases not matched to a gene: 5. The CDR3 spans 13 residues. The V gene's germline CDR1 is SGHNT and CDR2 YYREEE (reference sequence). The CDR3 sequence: CASRKWEGDTQYF. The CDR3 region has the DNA TGTGCCAGCAGGAAGTGGGAGGGAGATACGCAGTATTTT.

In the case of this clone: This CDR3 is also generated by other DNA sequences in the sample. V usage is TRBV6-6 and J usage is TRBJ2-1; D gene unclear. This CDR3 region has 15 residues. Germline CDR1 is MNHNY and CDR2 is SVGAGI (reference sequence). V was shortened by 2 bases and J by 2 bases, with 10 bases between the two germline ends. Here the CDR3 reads CASSYRAGTYNEQFF. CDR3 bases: TGTGCCAGCAGTTACAGGGCAGGCACCTACAATGAGCAGTTCTTC.

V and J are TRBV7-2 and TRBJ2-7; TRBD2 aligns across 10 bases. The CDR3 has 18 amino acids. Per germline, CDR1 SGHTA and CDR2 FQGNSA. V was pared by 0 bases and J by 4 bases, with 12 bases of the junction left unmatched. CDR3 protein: CASSLALGRTSGSYEQYF. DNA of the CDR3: TGTGCCAGCAGCTTAGCGCTGGGTAGGACTAGCGGATCATACGAGCAGTACTTC.

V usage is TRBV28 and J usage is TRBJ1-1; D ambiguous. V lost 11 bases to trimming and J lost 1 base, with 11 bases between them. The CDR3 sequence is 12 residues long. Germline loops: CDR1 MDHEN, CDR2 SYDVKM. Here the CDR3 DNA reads TGTGCCGCCCATAGGCCGAACACTGAAGCTTTCTTT. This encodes CAAHRPNTEAFF.

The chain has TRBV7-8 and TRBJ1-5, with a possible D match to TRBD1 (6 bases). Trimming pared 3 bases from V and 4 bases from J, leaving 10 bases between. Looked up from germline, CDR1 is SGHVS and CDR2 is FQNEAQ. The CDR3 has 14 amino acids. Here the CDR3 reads CASSFDRINQPQHF. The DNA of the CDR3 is TGTGCCAGCAGCTTCGACAGGATTAATCAGCCCCAGCATTTT.

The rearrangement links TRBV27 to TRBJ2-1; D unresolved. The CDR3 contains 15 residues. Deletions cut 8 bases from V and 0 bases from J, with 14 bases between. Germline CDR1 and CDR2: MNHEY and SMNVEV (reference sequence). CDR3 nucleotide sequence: TGTGCCAGCTCCCCGCAAGGATACTCCTACAATGAGCAGTTCTTC. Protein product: CASSPQGYSYNEQFF.

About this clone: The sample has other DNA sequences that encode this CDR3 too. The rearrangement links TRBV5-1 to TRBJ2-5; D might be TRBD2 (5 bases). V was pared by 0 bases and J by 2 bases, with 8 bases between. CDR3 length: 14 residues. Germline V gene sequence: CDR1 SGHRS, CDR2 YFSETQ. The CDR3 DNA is TGCGCCAGCAGCTTGGGGGGAGTACAAGAGACCCAGTACTTC. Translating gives CASSLGGVQETQYF.

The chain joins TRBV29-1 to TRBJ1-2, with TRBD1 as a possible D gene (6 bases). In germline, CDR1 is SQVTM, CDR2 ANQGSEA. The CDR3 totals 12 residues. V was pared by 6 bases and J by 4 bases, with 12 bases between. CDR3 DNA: TGCAGCGTGGGAAGGGGGAGCTATGGCTACACCTTC. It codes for CSVGRGSYGYTF. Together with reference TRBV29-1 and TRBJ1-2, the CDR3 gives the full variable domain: SAVISQKPSRDICQRGTSLTIQCQVDSQVTMMFWYRQQPGQSLTLIATANQGSEATYESGFVIDKFPISRPNLTFSTLTVSNMSPEDSSIYLCSVGRGSYGYTFGSGTRLTVV.

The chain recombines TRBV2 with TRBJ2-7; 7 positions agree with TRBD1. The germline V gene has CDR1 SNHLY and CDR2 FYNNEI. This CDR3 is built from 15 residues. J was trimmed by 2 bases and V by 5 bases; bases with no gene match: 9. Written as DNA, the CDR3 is TGTGCCAGCAGTTCCGAGGGGGCGAGGACCTACGAGCAGTACTTC. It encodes CASSSEGARTYEQYF. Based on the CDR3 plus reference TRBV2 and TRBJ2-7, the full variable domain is EPEVTQTPSHQVTQMGQEVILRCVPISNHLYFYWYRQILGQKVEFLVSFYNNEISEKSEIFDDQFSVERPDGSNFTLKIRSTKLEDSAMYFCASSSEGARTYEQYFGPGTRLTVT.

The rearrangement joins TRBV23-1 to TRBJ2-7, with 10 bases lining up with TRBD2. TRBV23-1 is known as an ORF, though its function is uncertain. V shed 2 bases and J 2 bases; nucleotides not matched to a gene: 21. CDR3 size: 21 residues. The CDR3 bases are TGCGCCAGCAGTCAACCATCCTCGGTCGAACTAGCGGGACCTGGGACCTACGAGCAGTACTTC. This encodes CASSQPSSVELAGPGTYEQYF.

As DNA, the CDR3 is TGTGCCTGGAGTGATGGGACAGTCACGGATGAGCAGTACTTC. As protein: CAWSDGTVTDEQYF. V usage is TRBV30 and J usage is TRBJ2-5; TRBD1 matches at 7 bases. Germline CDR1 and CDR2: GTSNPN and SVGIG (reference sequence). J lost 11 bases, V lost 1 base, and 13 bases had no gene match. The CDR3 consists of 14 residues.

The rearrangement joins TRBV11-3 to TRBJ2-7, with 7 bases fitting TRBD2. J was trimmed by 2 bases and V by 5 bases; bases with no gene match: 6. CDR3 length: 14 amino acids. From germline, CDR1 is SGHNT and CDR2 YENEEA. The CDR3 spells CASSLGGTTYEQYF. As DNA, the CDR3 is TGTGCCAGCAGCCTCGGGGGGACCACCTACGAGCAGTACTTC.

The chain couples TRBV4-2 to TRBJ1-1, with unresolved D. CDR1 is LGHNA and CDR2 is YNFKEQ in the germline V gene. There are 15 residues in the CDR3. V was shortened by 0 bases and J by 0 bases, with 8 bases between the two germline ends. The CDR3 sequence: CASSQEESLNTEAFF. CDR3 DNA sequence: TGTGCCAGCAGCCAAGAAGAGAGCCTGAACACTGAAGCTTTCTTT.

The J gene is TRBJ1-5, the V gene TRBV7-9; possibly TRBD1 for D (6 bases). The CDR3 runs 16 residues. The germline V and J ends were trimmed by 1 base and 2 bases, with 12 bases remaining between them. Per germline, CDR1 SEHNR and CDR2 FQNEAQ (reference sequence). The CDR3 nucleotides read TGTGCCAGCAGCTTAGTGACAGGCCCTGGCAATCAGCCCCAGCATTTT. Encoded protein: CASSLVTGPGNQPQHF. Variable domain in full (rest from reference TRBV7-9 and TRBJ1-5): DTGVSQNPRHKITKRGQNVTFRCDPISEHNRLYWYRQTLGQGPEFLTYFQNEAQLEKSRLLSDRFSAERPKGSFSTLEIQRTEQGDSAMYLCASSLVTGPGNQPQHFGDGTRLSIL.

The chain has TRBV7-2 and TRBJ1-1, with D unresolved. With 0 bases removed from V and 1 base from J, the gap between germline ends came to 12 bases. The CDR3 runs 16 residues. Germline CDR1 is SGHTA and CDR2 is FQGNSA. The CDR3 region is CASSLALRGGNTEAFF. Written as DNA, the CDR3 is TGTGCCAGCAGCTTAGCCCTACGGGGAGGGAACACTGAAGCTTTCTTT.

The CDR3 DNA is TGTGCCAGCAGCTCCGGGACTAACACCTACGAGCAGTACTTC. Translated: CASSSGTNTYEQYF. The V and J genes are TRBV5-4 and TRBJ2-7; 7 bases are shared with TRBD2. This CDR3 spans 14 amino acids. V was pared by 3 bases and J by 2 bases, with 5 bases of the junction left unmatched. From germline, CDR1 is SGHNT and CDR2 YYREEE (reference sequence).

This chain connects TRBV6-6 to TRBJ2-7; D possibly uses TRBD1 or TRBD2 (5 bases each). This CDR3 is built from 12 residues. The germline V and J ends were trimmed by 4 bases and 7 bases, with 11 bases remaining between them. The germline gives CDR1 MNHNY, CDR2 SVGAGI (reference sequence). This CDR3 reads CASSSVEGEQYF. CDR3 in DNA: TGTGCCAGCAGTTCCGTCGAGGGGGAGCAGTACTTC.

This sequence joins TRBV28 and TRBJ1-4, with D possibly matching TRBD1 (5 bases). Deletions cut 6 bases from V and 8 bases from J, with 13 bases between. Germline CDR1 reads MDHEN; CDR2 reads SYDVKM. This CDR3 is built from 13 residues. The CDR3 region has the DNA TGTGCCAGCAGCCTCGTACAGGACGAAAAACTGTTTTTT. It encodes CASSLVQDEKLFF.

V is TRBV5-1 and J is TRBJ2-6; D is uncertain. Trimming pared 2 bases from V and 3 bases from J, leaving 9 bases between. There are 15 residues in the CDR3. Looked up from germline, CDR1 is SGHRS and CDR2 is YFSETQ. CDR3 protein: CASSFVLVGANVLTF. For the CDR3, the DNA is TGCGCCAGCAGCTTTGTCTTGGTTGGGGCCAACGTCCTGACTTTC.

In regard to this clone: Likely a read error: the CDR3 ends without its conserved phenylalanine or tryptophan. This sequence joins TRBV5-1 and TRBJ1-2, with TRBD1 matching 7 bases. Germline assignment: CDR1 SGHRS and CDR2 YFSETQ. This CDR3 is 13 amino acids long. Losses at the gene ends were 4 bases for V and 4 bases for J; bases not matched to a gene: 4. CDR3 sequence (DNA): TGCGCCAGCAGCACGAAGGGGGCCTATGGCTACACCCTC. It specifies CASSTKGAYGYTL.

CDR3 in DNA: TGTGCCAGCAGCTTAAGGGTCTCTGGGGCCAACGTCCTGACTTTC. Translating gives CASSLRVSGANVLTF. The chain couples TRBV7-3 to TRBJ2-6; D call uncertain. CDR3 length: 15 amino acids. From germline, CDR1 is SGHTA and CDR2 FQGTGA. V was pared by 1 base and J by 0 bases, with 4 bases between.

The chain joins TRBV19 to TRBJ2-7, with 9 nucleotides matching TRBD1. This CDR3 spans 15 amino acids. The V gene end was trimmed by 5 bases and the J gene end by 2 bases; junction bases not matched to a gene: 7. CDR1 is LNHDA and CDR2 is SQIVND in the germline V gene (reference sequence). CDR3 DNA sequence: TGTGCCAGTAGTGTCGGACAGGGGATAACCTACGAGCAGTACTTC. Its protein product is CASSVGQGITYEQYF.

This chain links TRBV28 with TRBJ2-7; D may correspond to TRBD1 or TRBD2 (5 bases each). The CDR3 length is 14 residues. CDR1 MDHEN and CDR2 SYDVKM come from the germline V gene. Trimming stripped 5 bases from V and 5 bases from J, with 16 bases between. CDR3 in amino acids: CASSHGRQGDEQYF. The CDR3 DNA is TGTGCCAGCAGTCACGGGCGGCAGGGAGACGAGCAGTACTTC.

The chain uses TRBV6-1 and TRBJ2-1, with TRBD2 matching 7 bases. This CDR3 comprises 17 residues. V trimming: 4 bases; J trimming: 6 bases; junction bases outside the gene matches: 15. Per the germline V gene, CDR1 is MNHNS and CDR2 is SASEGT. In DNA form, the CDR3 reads TGTGCCAGCAGTGCCCTGGTGTTGCGGGAGTTATCCAATGAGCAGTTCTTC. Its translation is CASSALVLRELSNEQFF.